The next 28 T cell receptor beta chains were all read from a single sample in a study of T cell clonotyping in hematopoietic cell transplantation. Assay: immunoSEQ multiplex PCR; the TCRdb copy retains only in-frame clones and omits some. The table lists more than 25,000 clones, around 70% of them singletons. Time point meaning: recipient sample about 28 days before transplant, after cytoreduction. Sequences were derived from peripheral blood mononuclear cells, sampled before stem cell transplant. These receptor sequences come from a man aged 50 to 60 with myelodysplastic syndrome. Some clones in this sample may be carry-over from other donors' samples.

The V gene is TRBV4-1, the J gene TRBJ2-7, with TRBD2 matching over 7 bases. The CDR3 extends over 18 amino acids. J gave up 0 bases and V 2 bases, and 13 bases lay outside the gene matches. Germline V gene sequence: CDR1 MGHRA, CDR2 YSYEKL. CDR3 DNA sequence: TGCGCCAGCAGCCAATTGGAGGGAGCGGGGATCCTCTCCTACGAGCAGTACTTC. This codes for CASSQLEGAGILSYEQYF.

This clone was seen a few times. The chain is built from TRBV28 and TRBJ1-2; D gene uncertain. The germline CDR1 and CDR2 sequences are MDHEN and SYDVKM. The V and J ends lost 2 bases and 0 bases respectively, with 7 bases between them. CDR3 length equals 14 residues. CDR3 DNA sequence: TGTGCCAGCAGTTTAGAAGGGACTAACTATGGCTACACCTTC. This sequence encodes CASSLEGTNYGYTF.

This clone was seen only a few times. This chain connects TRBV25-1 to TRBJ2-7, with D perhaps matching TRBD1 or TRBD2 (5 bases each). V lost 8 bases, J lost 3 bases, and 8 bases lay in between. Germline V gene lookup returns CDR1 MGHDK and CDR2 SYGVNS. The CDR3 spans 11 residues. The CDR3 coding sequence is TGTGCCAGCGGGGACGGCTACGAGCAGTACTTC. Translated, it gives CASGDGYEQYF.

This clone was seen only a few times. The chain is built from TRBV6-1 and TRBJ1-4, with 7 positions matching TRBD1. Germline V CDR1 and CDR2: MNHNS, SASEGT. The CDR3 is 15 residues long. With V trimmed by 2 bases and J by 8 bases, 8 bases remained unmatched. CDR3 protein: CASSEPGTVGEKLFF. The CDR3 region has the DNA TGTGCCAGCAGTGAACCCGGGACAGTAGGGGAAAAACTGTTTTTT.

The chain couples TRBV7-9 to TRBJ2-3, with TRBD2 matching 8 bases. This CDR3 has 17 residues. Germline V gene data show CDR1 as SEHNR and CDR2 as FQNEAQ (reference sequence). After removal of 0 bases from V and 2 bases from J, the junction contained 7 bases not matched to a gene. The CDR3 is CASSLAVSGGPTDTQYF. CDR3 in DNA: TGTGCCAGCAGCTTAGCGGTTTCGGGAGGGCCCACAGATACGCAGTATTTT.

The chain is built from TRBV29-1 and TRBJ2-7, with D possibly being TRBD2 (6 bases). V was cut by 4 bases and J by 3 bases, with 10 bases left in between. The CDR3 has 12 amino acids. Germline CDR1 is SQVTM and CDR2 is ANQGSEA. CDR3: CSVGVSGYEQYF. For the CDR3, the DNA is TGCAGCGTTGGGGTTAGCGGCTACGAGCAGTACTTC.

The rearrangement uses TRBV7-2 and TRBJ2-5; D is ambiguous. The CDR3 loop spans 12 amino acids. Looked up from germline, CDR1 is SGHTA and CDR2 is FQGNSA. Trimming removed 2 bases from V and 1 base from J, with 2 bases in between. CDR3 amino acids: CASSLTQETQYF. In DNA form, the CDR3 reads TGTGCCAGCAGCTTAACCCAAGAGACCCAGTACTTC.

V usage is TRBV5-8 and J usage is TRBJ2-5; 7 bases line up with TRBD2. In germline, CDR1 is SGHTS, CDR2 YDEGEE. The ends lost 0 bases at V and 5 bases at J; junction bases unmatched: 4. This CDR3 spans 14 amino acids. CDR3 protein: CASSLAWEGETQYF. The CDR3 nucleotides are TGTGCCAGCAGCTTGGCCTGGGAGGGGGAGACCCAGTACTTC.

In nucleotides, the CDR3 is TGTGCCAGCAGCTTGGGGACAGGGGATCAGTTCTTC. The encoded protein is CASSLGTGDQFF. The chain recombines TRBV5-6 with TRBJ2-1; 9 bases are shared with TRBD1. Germline CDR1 SGHDT, CDR2 YYEEEE. The CDR3 has 12 residues. Trimming removed 0 bases from V and 13 bases from J; junction bases left unmatched: 2.

V and J are TRBV5-1 and TRBJ2-1; 9 bases agree with TRBD1. V trimming: 0 bases; J trimming: 9 bases; junction bases outside the gene matches: 7. CDR3 length: 15 amino acids. CDR1 and CDR2 (germline): SGHRS, YFSETQ. CDR3 bases: TGCGCCAGCAGCTTGGGGGACAGGGCGAGTAGTGAGCAGTTCTTC. This translates into CASSLGDRASSEQFF. Looking up the rest from reference TRBV5-1 and TRBJ2-1 gives the full variable domain: KAGVTQTPRYLIKTRGQQVTLSCSPISGHRSVSWYQQTPGQGLQFLFEYFSETQRNKGNFPGRFSGRQFSNSRSEMNVSTLELGDSALYLCASSLGDRASSEQFFGPGTRLTVL.

The V call is TRBV29-1, the J call TRBJ2-1; 8 bases match TRBD2. Germline CDR1 and CDR2: SQVTM and ANQGSEA. Trimming cost V 6 bases and J 4 bases; bases outside gene matches: 5. There are 13 residues in the CDR3. The chain's CDR3 is CSVGTSNYNEQFF. DNA of the CDR3: TGCAGCGTCGGGACTAGTAATTACAATGAGCAGTTCTTC.

V is TRBV2 and J is TRBJ2-1; possible D gene TRBD1, 7 bases. Trimming cost V 8 bases and J 5 bases, with 19 bases left between them. The CDR3 contains 15 residues. Looked up from germline, CDR1 is SNHLY and CDR2 is FYNNEI. The CDR3 DNA reads as TGTGCCAGCGGAAACGGACAGGCGGGGCACAATGAGCAGTTCTTC. Translated, it gives CASGNGQAGHNEQFF.

This rearrangement joins TRBV28 to TRBJ2-7; D is possibly TRBD1 (5 bases). The CDR3 length is 13 residues. With 6 bases removed from V and 4 bases from J, the gap between germline ends came to 13 bases. Germline CDR1 and CDR2: MDHEN and SYDVKM. CDR3 sequence (DNA): TGTGCCAGCAGCCTGGACACCGCGTACGAGCAGTACTTC. This codes for CASSLDTAYEQYF.

Concerning this clone itself: At one end, the junction sequence differs from germline, possibly due to a read error. The chain links TRBV7-3 to TRBJ2-5; 9 nucleotides match TRBD2. Germline CDR1 SGHTA, CDR2 FQGTGA. The CDR3 has 15 residues. CDR3 loop: CASSSAGGRQEAQYF. The CDR3, as DNA: TGTGCCAGCAGCTCCGCGGGGGGGAGGCAAGAGGCCCAGTACTTC.

The chain links TRBV30 to TRBJ1-5; TRBD1 is a possible D gene (6 bases). V shed 1 base and J shed 6 bases, with 7 bases lying between them. Germline V gene sequence: CDR1 GTSNPN, CDR2 SVGIG (reference sequence). The CDR3 contains 12 residues. The CDR3 loop reads CAWSAGVQPQHF. CDR3 sequence (DNA): TGTGCCTGGAGTGCAGGGGTTCAGCCCCAGCATTTT.

The chain combines TRBV6-5 with TRBJ2-7, with D unclear. Germline V gene sequence: CDR1 MNHEY, CDR2 SVGAGI. The CDR3 sequence is 12 residues long. Trimming removed 7 bases from V and 7 bases from J, with 14 bases in between. CDR3 loop: CASNSRVGEQYF. CDR3 nucleotides: TGTGCCAGCAACTCACGCGTAGGGGAGCAGTACTTC.

This rearrangement joins TRBV15 to TRBJ2-7; tentative D call: TRBD2 (6 bases). The V and J ends lost 8 bases and 6 bases respectively, with 17 bases between them. Germline CDR1 is LNHNV and CDR2 is YYDKDF (reference sequence). The CDR3 totals 13 residues. CDR3 nucleotide sequence: TGTGCCACCGGAGGGGACCTCGAGGGCGAGCAGTACTTC. Protein: CATGGDLEGEQYF.

The rearrangement joins TRBV6-6 to TRBJ2-7; 11 bases align to TRBD2. V shed 2 bases, J shed 1 base, and the junction held 4 bases outside the gene matches. Germline V gene sequence: CDR1 MNHNY, CDR2 SVGAGI (reference sequence). This CDR3 spans 16 amino acids. CDR3 in amino acids: CASSYDLAGGSYEQYF. CDR3 nucleotide sequence: TGTGCCAGCAGTTACGACCTAGCGGGAGGTTCCTACGAGCAGTACTTC.

The table lists this clone with a count of one. The chain uses TRBV7-2 and TRBJ1-4; maybe TRBD1 (6 bases). The CDR3 is made up of 15 amino acids. The germline gives CDR1 SGHTA, CDR2 FQGNSA. V was cut by 2 bases and J by 2 bases, with 9 bases left in between. Written as DNA, the CDR3 is TGTGCCAGCAGCTTATGGGGGGGCACTAATGAAAAACTGTTTTTT. It yields the protein CASSLWGGTNEKLFF.

The chain joins TRBV6-6 to TRBJ1-5; D is ambiguous. Trimming pared 7 bases from V and 3 bases from J, leaving 13 bases between. This CDR3 is 14 amino acids long. CDR1 and CDR2 from the germline V gene are MNHNY and SVGAGI (reference sequence). CDR3 loop: CASKGSLLNQPQHF. Written as DNA, the CDR3 is TGTGCCAGCAAGGGCAGTCTCCTCAATCAGCCCCAGCATTTT.

This rearrangement joins TRBV5-1 to TRBJ1-2, with a possible D match to TRBD1 (6 bases). Germline V lookup: CDR1 SGHRS, CDR2 YFSETQ. This CDR3 comprises 14 residues. The V gene lost 1 base and the J gene lost 8 bases, with 15 bases spanning the gap. CDR3 sequence reads: CASSLTTGFRGYTF. The DNA of the CDR3 is TGCGCCAGCAGCTTGACCACAGGGTTTAGGGGCTACACCTTC.

This rearrangement joins TRBV6-5 to TRBJ2-7; 13 nucleotides agree with TRBD2. The junction had 4 bases not matched to a gene; V was cut back by 4 bases and J by 4 bases. The CDR3 spans 15 residues. CDR1 is MNHEY, CDR2 SVGAGI, per germline. CDR3 amino acids: CASSSRLAGGYEQYF. DNA for the CDR3: TGTGCCAGCAGTTCCAGACTAGCGGGGGGTTACGAGCAGTACTTC.

There are a few counts of this clone. This chain links TRBV29-1 with TRBJ2-1; the match to TRBD1 covers 10 bases. CDR3 length: 14 residues. V dropped 6 bases and J dropped 4; count of bases not matched to a gene: 6. The V gene's germline CDR1 is SQVTM and CDR2 ANQGSEA. The CDR3 sequence: CSVSGTGVYNEQFF. In nucleotides, the CDR3 is TGCAGCGTCTCCGGGACAGGGGTATACAATGAGCAGTTCTTC.

The V and J genes are TRBV6-1 and TRBJ2-7, with TRBD1 matching over 7 bases. This CDR3 comprises 15 residues. V was pared by 8 bases and J by 3 bases, with 13 bases of the junction left unmatched. In germline, CDR1 is MNHNS, CDR2 SASEGT. This chain's CDR3 is CASDLDRVASYEQYF. The CDR3 nucleotides are TGTGCCAGCGACCTAGACAGGGTCGCAAGCTACGAGCAGTACTTC.

This sequence joins TRBV28 and TRBJ2-1; 10 bases match TRBD1. Germline CDR1 and CDR2: MDHEN and SYDVKM. Trimming at V came to 5 bases and at J to 6 bases, leaving 4 bases not matched to a gene. The CDR3 is 14 amino acids. The CDR3 reads CASSPRTGGNEQFF. For the CDR3, the DNA is TGTGCCAGCAGTCCCCGGACAGGGGGCAATGAGCAGTTCTTC.

This clone was observed a handful of times. The chain employs TRBV10-3 and TRBJ1-4; D gene unclear. This CDR3 comprises 16 residues. V lost 0 bases and J lost 8, with 16 bases in between. Germline V gene sequence: CDR1 ENHRY, CDR2 SYGVKD. The CDR3 is CAISESTRAPREKLFF. CDR3 nucleotides: TGTGCCATCAGTGAGTCGACCCGGGCCCCGCGAGAAAAACTGTTTTTT.

The CDR3 is CASSPPGWIYEQYF. In DNA, the CDR3 is TGTGCCAGCAGTCCCCCAGGGTGGATCTACGAGCAGTACTTC. The chain has TRBV28 and TRBJ2-7, with D possibly TRBD1 on 5 matching bases. The CDR3 contains 14 residues. With 5 bases removed from V and 3 bases from J, the gap between germline ends came to 14 bases. The V gene's germline CDR1 is MDHEN and CDR2 SYDVKM. The whole variable domain, remainder taken from reference TRBV28 and TRBJ2-7, is DVKVTQSSRYLVKRTGEKVFLECVQDMDHENMFWYRQDPGLGLRLIYFSYDVKMKEKGDIPEGYSVSREKKERFSLILESASTNQTSMYLCASSPPGWIYEQYFGPGTRLTVT.

The chain recombines TRBV30 with TRBJ2-2, with TRBD1 matching over 9 bases. Germline assignment: CDR1 GTSNPN and CDR2 SVGIG (reference sequence). V lost 5 bases to trimming and J lost 5 bases; unmatched junction nucleotides: 6. This CDR3 has 14 residues. The CDR3 DNA reads as TGTGCCTGGCCAAGCGGGACAGGGACCGGGGAGCTGTTTTTT. This gives the protein CAWPSGTGTGELFF.